This T cell receptor (beta chain) was retrieved from a study of blood T cell repertoires in COVID-19. As for the study in general: Material from acute and convalescent COVID-19 was sourced from the United States, Italy and Spain. From T cells, B-cell-depleted T cells, or PBMCs came the material, which was cDNA or gDNA.

Original handling: Scientists estimated how many nucleated cells there were by amplifying reference gene primers. This table comes from immunoSEQ multiplex PCR, and its TCRdb copy is limited to in-frame clones, with some not included. That table furnishes V, J and clone size, whereas the DNA furnished D and trimming. The sample holds roughly 120,000 clones, approximately 85% seen once. The table lists this clone with a count of one. The CDR3 is 19 residues long. V was pared by 2 bases and J by 1 base, with 23 bases between. The germline CDR1 and CDR2 sequences are SGHTA and FQGNSA. V is TRBV7-2 and J is TRBJ1-1, with a tentative D call TRBD1 (6 bases). The TCR originated in a man aged 65-85 years with acute or convalescent COVID-19. Sequencing input: peripheral blood. DNA of the CDR3: TGTGCCAGCAGCTTATTCGGGGGGGCGAGCAAAACTACGAACACTGAAGCTTTCTTT. Amino acids: CASSLFGGASKTTNTEAFF.